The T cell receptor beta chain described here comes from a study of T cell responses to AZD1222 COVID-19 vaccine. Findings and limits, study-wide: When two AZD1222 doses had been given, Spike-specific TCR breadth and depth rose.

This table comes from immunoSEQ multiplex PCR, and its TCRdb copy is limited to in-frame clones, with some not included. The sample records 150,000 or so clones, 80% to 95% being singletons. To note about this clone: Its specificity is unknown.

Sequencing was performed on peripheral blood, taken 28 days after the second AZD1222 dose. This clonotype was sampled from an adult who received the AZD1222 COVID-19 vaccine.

CDR3 sequence (DNA): TGTGCCAGCAGTTACACCCCCAATCAGCCCCAGCATTTT. Translation: CASSYTPNQPQHF. V gene TRBV6-5 combines with J gene TRBJ1-5; unclear D gene. In germline, CDR1 is MNHEY, CDR2 SVGAGI. The CDR3 covers 13 residues. V lost 2 bases and J 3 bases, leaving 5 bases between the germline ends.